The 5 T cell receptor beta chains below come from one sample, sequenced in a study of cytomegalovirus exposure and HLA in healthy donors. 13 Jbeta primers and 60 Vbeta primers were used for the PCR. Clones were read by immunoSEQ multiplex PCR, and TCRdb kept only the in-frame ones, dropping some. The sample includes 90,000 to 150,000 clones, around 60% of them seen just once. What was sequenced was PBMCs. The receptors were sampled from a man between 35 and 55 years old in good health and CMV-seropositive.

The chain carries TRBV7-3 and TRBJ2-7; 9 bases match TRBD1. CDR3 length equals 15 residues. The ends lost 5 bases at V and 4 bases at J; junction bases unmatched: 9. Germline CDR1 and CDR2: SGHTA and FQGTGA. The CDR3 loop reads CASSLGTGRGYEQYF. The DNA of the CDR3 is TGTGCCAGCAGCCTAGGGACAGGGAGAGGTTACGAGCAGTACTTC.

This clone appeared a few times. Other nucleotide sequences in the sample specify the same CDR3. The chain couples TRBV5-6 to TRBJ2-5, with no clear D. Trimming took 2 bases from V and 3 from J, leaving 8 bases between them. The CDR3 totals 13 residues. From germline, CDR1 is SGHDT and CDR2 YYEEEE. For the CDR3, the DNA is TGTGCCAGCAGCTTTGTCCCGGAAGAGACCCAGTACTTC. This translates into CASSFVPEETQYF.

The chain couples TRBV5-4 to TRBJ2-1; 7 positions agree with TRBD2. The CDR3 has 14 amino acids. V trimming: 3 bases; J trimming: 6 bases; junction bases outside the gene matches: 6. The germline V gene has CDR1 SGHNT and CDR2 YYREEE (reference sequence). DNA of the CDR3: TGTGCCAGCAGCTGGGGTCTAGCGGCCAATGAGCAGTTCTTC. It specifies CASSWGLAANEQFF.

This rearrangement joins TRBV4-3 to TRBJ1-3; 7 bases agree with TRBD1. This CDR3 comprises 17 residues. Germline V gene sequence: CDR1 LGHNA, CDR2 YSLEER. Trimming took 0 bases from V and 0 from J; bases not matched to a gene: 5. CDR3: CASSQDGGTDSGNTIYF. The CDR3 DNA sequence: TGCGCCAGCAGCCAAGACGGCGGGACAGACTCTGGAAACACCATATATTTT.

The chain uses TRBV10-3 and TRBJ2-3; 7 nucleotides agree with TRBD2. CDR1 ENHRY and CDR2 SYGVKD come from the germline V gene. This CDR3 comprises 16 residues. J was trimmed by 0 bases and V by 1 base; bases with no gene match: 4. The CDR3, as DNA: TGTGCCATCAGTGAGTGGGGGGGAACCAGCACAGATACGCAGTATTTT. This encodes CAISEWGGTSTDTQYF.